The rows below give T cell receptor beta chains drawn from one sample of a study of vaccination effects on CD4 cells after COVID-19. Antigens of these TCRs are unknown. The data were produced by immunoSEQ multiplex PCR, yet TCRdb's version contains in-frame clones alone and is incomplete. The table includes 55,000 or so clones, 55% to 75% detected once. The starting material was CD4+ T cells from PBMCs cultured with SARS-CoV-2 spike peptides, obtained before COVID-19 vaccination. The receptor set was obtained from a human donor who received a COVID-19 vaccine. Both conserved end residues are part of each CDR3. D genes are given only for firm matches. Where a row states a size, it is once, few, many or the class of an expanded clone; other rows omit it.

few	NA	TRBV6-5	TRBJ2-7	CASSYSNRAYEQYF	TGTGCCAGCAGTTACTCGAATAGAGCCTACGAGCAGTACTTC
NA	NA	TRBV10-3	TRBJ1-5	CATTDYSNQPQHF	TGTGCTACGACAGATTATAGCAATCAGCCCCAGCATTTT
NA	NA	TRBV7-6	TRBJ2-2	CASSFRTAGSRTGELFF	TGTGCCAGCAGCTTTAGGACAGCGGGGTCTCGGACCGGGGAGCTGTTTTTT
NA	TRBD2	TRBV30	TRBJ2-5	CAWKAGGWGETQYF	TGTGCCTGGAAAGCGGGGGGCTGGGGTGAGACCCAGTACTTC
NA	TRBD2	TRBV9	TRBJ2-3	CASSVQAGGDTQYF	TGTGCCAGCAGCGTACAAGCGGGGGGAGATACGCAGTATTTT
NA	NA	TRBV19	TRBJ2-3	CASNRGGAAADTQYF	TGTGCCAGTAACCGAGGGGGGGCCGCCGCAGATACGCAGTATTTT
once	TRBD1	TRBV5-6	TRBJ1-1	CASSTATGVGTEAFF	TGTGCCAGCAGCACGGCTACAGGGGTGGGCACTGAAGCTTTCTTT
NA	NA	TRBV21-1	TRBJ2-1	CASSKYPGGPYNEQFF	TGTGCCAGCAGCAAATACCCAGGGGGACCCTACAATGAGCAGTTCTTC
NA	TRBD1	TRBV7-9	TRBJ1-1	CASSAQGYTEAFF	TGTGCCAGCAGCGCACAGGGGTACACTGAAGCTTTCTTT
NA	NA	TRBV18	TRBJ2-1	CASSQQGSYNEQFF	TGTGCCAGCTCCCAACAGGGCTCCTACAATGAGCAGTTCTTC
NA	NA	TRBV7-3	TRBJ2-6	CASSLRGSGANVLTF	TGTGCCAGCAGCCTCAGGGGCTCTGGGGCCAACGTCCTGACTTTC
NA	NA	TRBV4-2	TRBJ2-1	CASSQEAYNEQFF	TGTGCCAGCAGCCAAGAAGCCTACAATGAGCAGTTCTTC
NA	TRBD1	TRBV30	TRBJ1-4	CAWSVPTGENEKLFF	TGTGCCTGGAGTGTTCCGACAGGGGAGAATGAAAAACTGTTTTTT
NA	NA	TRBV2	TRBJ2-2	CASSDQGGAIGELFF	TGTGCCAGCAGTGATCAGGGGGGGGCTATCGGGGAGCTGTTTTTT
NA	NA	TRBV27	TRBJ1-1	CASSSDRGGLEAFF	TGTGCCAGCAGTTCTGACCGGGGAGGGCTAGAAGCTTTCTTT
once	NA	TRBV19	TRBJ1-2	CASSITGKRQGYGYTF	TGTGCCAGTAGTATAACGGGTAAGAGGCAGGGGTATGGCTACACCTTC